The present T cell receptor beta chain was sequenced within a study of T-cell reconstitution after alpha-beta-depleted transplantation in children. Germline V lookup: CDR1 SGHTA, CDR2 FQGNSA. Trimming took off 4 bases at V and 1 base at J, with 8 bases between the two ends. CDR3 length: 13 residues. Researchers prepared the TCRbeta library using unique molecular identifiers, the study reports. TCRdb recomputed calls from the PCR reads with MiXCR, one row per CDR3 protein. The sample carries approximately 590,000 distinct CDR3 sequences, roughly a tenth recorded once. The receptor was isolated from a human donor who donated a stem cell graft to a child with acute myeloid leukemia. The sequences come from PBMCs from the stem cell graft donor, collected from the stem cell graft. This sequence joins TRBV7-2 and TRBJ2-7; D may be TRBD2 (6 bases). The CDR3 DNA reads TGTGCCAGCAGCTGGGGGGAATCCTACGAGCAGTACTTC. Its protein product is CASSWGESYEQYF. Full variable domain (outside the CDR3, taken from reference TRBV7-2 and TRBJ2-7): GAGVSQSPSNKVTEKGKDVELRCDPISGHTALYWYRQSLGQGLEFLIYFQGNSAPDKSGLPSDRFSAERTGGSVSTLTIQRTQQEDSAVYLCASSWGESYEQYFGPGTRLTVT.